The present TCR beta chain was sequenced within a study of T cells in tumors after PD-1 blockade. The germline V gene encodes CDR1 MNHNS and CDR2 SASEGT. With V trimmed by 4 bases and J by 5 bases, 8 bases remained unmatched. The CDR3 consists of 16 residues. Only in-frame clones appear in the TCRdb table, and some are missing; sequencing was by immunoSEQ multiplex PCR. The repertoire has approximately 60,000 clones, around 77% of them found once; the top ten carry 13%. V usage is TRBV6-1 and J usage is TRBJ2-3; TRBD2 matches 11 bases. The origin of this receptor is a human donor with basal cell carcinoma. The source material was PBMCs, sampled before anti-PD-1 treatment. In nucleotides, the CDR3 is TGTGCCAGCAGTGGGGGGCGACTAGCGGGGAAAGATACGCAGTATTTT. This encodes CASSGGRLAGKDTQYF.